This TCR beta chain stems from a study of metastatic and nonmetastatic thyroid tumors. Whole-study context: The comparison covered peripheral blood and tumor or nodule tissue in malignant and benign thyroid patients.

Study-wide points: A significant increase in TCR beta diversity was reportedly seen in malignant thyroid tumors relative to benign nodules, in blood and tumor.

None of the patients had undergone any treatment ahead of thyroid surgery. Per the original methods: Building a distant-metastasis classifier for papillary thyroid cancer drew on CDR3 differences across clinicopathological groups. Using MiXCR, TCRdb reanalyzed the PCR reads. For this entry, the V and J calls and clone size follow TCRdb and not the study's own pipeline. The table lists around 65,000 clones, about 14% of them singletons. Germline V gene lookup returns CDR1 DFQATT and CDR2 SNEGSKA (reference sequence). The CDR3 is made up of 12 amino acids. This clone came up once. As yet, its antigen is unknown.

Sequencing was done on a sample of blood. The clonotype originates from a male donor with papillary thyroid cancer or a benign thyroid nodule (not recorded which). Some clones in this sample may be carry-over from other donors' samples. The chain is built from TRBV20-1 and TRBJ1-2; maybe TRBD1 (6 bases). CDR3 region: CSYTQGLGGYTF. The CDR3 DNA sequence: TGCAGCTACACACAGGGTTTGGGGGGCTACACCTTC.